This T cell receptor beta chain emerged from a study of blood T cell repertoires in COVID-19. The CDR3 runs to 12 residues. Worth noting for this clone: The junction and the germline gene differ at one end; a read error may be behind it.

This table comes from immunoSEQ multiplex PCR, and its TCRdb copy is limited to in-frame clones, with some not included. The table has a few hundred thousand clones, 85% to 90% seen once. The specimen sequenced was peripheral blood. The receptor was derived from a man aged 25-40 years with acute or convalescent COVID-19. This chain links TRBV5-7 with TRBJ2-1; 8 bases match TRBD2. TRBV5-7 counts as an open reading frame of uncertain function. CDR3 sequence (DNA): TGTGCCAGCAGCTTGAAAGGGCGGGGGGCCCTCTTC. Protein product: CASSLKGRGALF.